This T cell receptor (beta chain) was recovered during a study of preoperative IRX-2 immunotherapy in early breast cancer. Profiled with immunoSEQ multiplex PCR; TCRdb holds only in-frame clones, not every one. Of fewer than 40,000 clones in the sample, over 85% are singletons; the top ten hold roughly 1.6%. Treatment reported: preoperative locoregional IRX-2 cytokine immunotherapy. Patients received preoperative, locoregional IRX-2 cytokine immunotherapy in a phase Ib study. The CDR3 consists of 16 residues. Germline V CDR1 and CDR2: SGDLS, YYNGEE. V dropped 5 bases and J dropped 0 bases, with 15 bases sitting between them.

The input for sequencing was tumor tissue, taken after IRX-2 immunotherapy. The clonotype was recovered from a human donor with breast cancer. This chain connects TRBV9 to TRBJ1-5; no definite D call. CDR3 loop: CASSEGPAYSNQPQHF. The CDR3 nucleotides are TGTGCCAGCAGTGAAGGTCCAGCTTATAGCAATCAGCCCCAGCATTTT.